Below, one T cell receptor beta chain is given with its context. Its antigen is still unknown. These data originate in a study of T cell repertoires in aging, cancer and after chemotherapy. Across the whole study: The full dataset contained several million TCR reads.

Germline values: CDR1 PRHDT, CDR2 FYEKMQ (reference sequence). The CDR3 totals 15 residues. V lost 0 bases and J lost 2, with 8 bases in between. Rearranged V-D-J TRB sequences were amplified with a mixed TRB-A/B primer pool. TCRdb processed the multiplex PCR reads anew with MiXCR; each CDR3 protein has one entry. Here the sample spans about 12,000 distinct CDR3 sequences, 35% being singletons. Peripheral blood genomic DNA, not sorted cells or RNA, was the template. Regarding the study as a whole: Compared with age-matched healthy donors, untreated hematological or solid cancer patients showed higher blood TCR clonality. Immunological memory after chemotherapy cannot be judged from the repertoire data.

The specimen sequenced was blood. This clonotype was sampled from a human donor in good health. The donor label of this sample is uncertain. V usage is TRBV13 and J usage is TRBJ2-4, with D unresolved. This CDR3 is CASSLGISPKNIQYF. CDR3 sequence (DNA): TGTGCCAGCAGCTTAGGCATAAGTCCCAAAAACATTCAGTACTTC.